These 27 T cell receptor beta chains share one sample of origin, sequenced in a study of blood T cell repertoires in COVID-19. Some clones are missing from TCRdb's copy, which holds only in-frame ones; the method was immunoSEQ multiplex PCR. The table includes over 200,000 clones, 85% to 90% detected once. The sequencing input was peripheral blood. These receptors came from a woman in her fifties or sixties with acute or convalescent COVID-19.

This clone is a singleton in its sample. The same CDR3 can be traced to other DNA sequences in this sample. The V gene is TRBV7-2, the J gene TRBJ2-5; 7 bases align to TRBD1. This CDR3 has 13 residues. The germline V gene has CDR1 SGHTA and CDR2 FQGNSA. V lost 3 bases, J lost 5 bases, and 3 bases stayed unmatched. CDR3 in DNA: TGTGCCAGCAGCTTGGACAGGCGGGAGACCCAGTACTTC. This sequence encodes CASSLDRRETQYF.

V gene TRBV5-1 combines with J gene TRBJ1-1, with D possibly TRBD1 on 5 matching bases. V lost 1 base and J 2 bases, leaving 12 bases between the germline ends. The CDR3 sequence is 15 residues long. CDR1 and CDR2 from the germline V gene are SGHRS and YFSETQ. The DNA for the CDR3 is TGCGCCAGCAGCTTGTACTCCACAGGTAACACTGAAGCTTTCTTT. Its translation: CASSLYSTGNTEAFF.

The chain has TRBV10-3 and TRBJ1-1, with D perhaps matching TRBD1 (5 bases). V gave up 3 bases and J gave up 2 bases, with 13 bases separating them. Germline CDR1 reads ENHRY; CDR2 reads SYGVKD. The CDR3 extends over 15 amino acids. The CDR3 loop is CAISEAGSVNTEAFF. As DNA, the CDR3 is TGTGCCATCAGTGAAGCAGGGTCTGTAAACACTGAAGCTTTCTTT.

The rearrangement uses TRBV6-2 or TRBV6-3 and TRBJ2-1; no reliable D call. Germline V gene sequence: CDR1 MNHEY, CDR2 SVGEGT. V shed 5 bases and J shed 13 bases, with 15 bases lying between them. This CDR3 has 12 amino acids. DNA of the CDR3: TGTGCCAGCAGTACGGTGACTCGCCTCCAGTTCTTC. Translating it yields CASSTVTRLQFF.

The gene calls are TRBV28 and TRBJ1-2, with 12 nucleotides matching TRBD1. Germline CDR1 is MDHEN and CDR2 is SYDVKM. This CDR3 has 15 residues. V shed 3 bases and J 8 bases; nucleotides not matched to a gene: 7. The CDR3 spells CASSLGQGAQGGYTF. CDR3 nucleotides: TGTGCCAGCAGTTTGGGACAGGGGGCTCAAGGAGGCTACACCTTC.

This clone was counted between two and nine times. This rearrangement joins TRBV6-1 to TRBJ2-2, with D perhaps matching TRBD2 (6 bases). V was trimmed by 3 bases and J by 12 bases, leaving 20 bases between them. The CDR3 totals 15 residues. Germline CDR1 MNHNS, CDR2 SASEGT. CDR3 sequence (DNA): TGTGCCAGCAGTGAGGATCAGATAGGGACTGGGAAGCTGTTTTTT. This codes for CASSEDQIGTGKLFF.

The chain carries TRBV6-4 and TRBJ1-5; D is undetermined. The ends were cut back, 0 bases at V and 6 bases at J, with 15 bases in the middle. The CDR3 is 16 residues long. Germline CDR1 and CDR2: MRHNA and SNTAGT. This CDR3 reads CASSDSEGSWGQPQHF. The CDR3 DNA reads as TGTGCCAGCAGTGACTCGGAGGGTTCCTGGGGTCAGCCCCAGCATTTT.

The V and J genes are TRBV30 and TRBJ1-5, with D unclear. The CDR3 is 15 residues long. Germline V gives CDR1 GTSNPN, CDR2 SVGIG (reference sequence). The V end lost 2 bases, the J end lost 2 bases, and 13 bases lay between the germline ends. As DNA, the CDR3 is TGTGCCTGGAGTCTATCCGGGGAGGGCAATCAGCCCCAGCATTTT. It specifies CAWSLSGEGNQPQHF.

J is TRBJ2-5 and V is TRBV9; D is undetermined. With 0 bases removed from V and 3 bases from J, the gap between germline ends came to 6 bases. This CDR3 region has 13 residues. The germline V gene has CDR1 SGDLS and CDR2 YYNGEE. This chain's CDR3 is CASSVGSKETQYF. The DNA for the CDR3 is TGTGCCAGCAGCGTAGGAAGCAAAGAGACCCAGTACTTC.

The chain joins TRBV11-2 to TRBJ2-5; 7 bases fit TRBD1. Losses at the gene ends were 2 bases for V and 10 bases for J; bases not matched to a gene: 13. Germline assignment: CDR1 SGHAT and CDR2 FQNNGV. This CDR3 spans 15 amino acids. This CDR3 reads CASSLLGTGVRNQYF. In nucleotides, the CDR3 is TGTGCCAGCAGCTTACTCGGTACAGGGGTGAGAAACCAGTACTTC.

V usage is TRBV27 and J usage is TRBJ2-7; 10 positions match TRBD1. Germline V CDR1 and CDR2: MNHEY, SMNVEV (reference sequence). CDR3 length: 13 amino acids. V gave up 9 bases and J gave up 4 bases; unmatched junction bases: 6. In DNA form, the CDR3 reads TGTGCCAGTGGCGACAGGGGGCCTTACGAGCAGTACTTC. Residues: CASGDRGPYEQYF.

On this clone: Other nucleotide sequences in the sample specify the same CDR3. V usage is TRBV5-1 and J usage is TRBJ1-2; 7 bases align to TRBD1. The CDR3 sequence is 13 residues long. Germline V gives CDR1 SGHRS, CDR2 YFSETQ. After removal of 2 bases from V and 3 bases from J, the junction contained 1 base not matched to a gene. The CDR3 here is CASSFQGDYGYTF. Written as DNA, the CDR3 is TGCGCCAGCAGCTTCCAGGGGGACTATGGCTACACCTTC.

This chain joins TRBV7-3 and TRBJ1-3; D unresolved. V lost 1 base to trimming and J lost 1 base, with 11 bases between them. In germline, CDR1 is SGHTA, CDR2 FQGTGA. The CDR3 has 16 residues. The CDR3 nucleotides read TGTGCCAGCAGCTTAAATCCCCCCGAGTCTGGAAACACCATATATTTT. It yields the protein CASSLNPPESGNTIYF.

The chain couples TRBV3-1 (or the pseudogene TRBV3-2) to TRBJ1-3; D uncertain. The CDR3 sequence is 15 residues long. The V end lost 0 bases, the J end lost 0 bases, and 6 bases lay between the germline ends. The V gene's germline CDR1 is LGHDT and CDR2 YNNKEL (reference sequence). CDR3 in DNA: TGTGCCAGCAGCCAAGAGTTTAGCTCTGGAAACACCATATATTTT. It encodes CASSQEFSSGNTIYF.

The chain is built from TRBV28 and TRBJ2-6; the match to TRBD1 covers 7 bases. The CDR3 loop spans 16 amino acids. CDR1 and CDR2 (germline): MDHEN, SYDVKM. The J segment lost 3 bases and the V segment lost 8 bases, leaving 10 bases of the junction unmatched. The CDR3 sequence is CASGTGVSSGANVLTF. DNA for the CDR3: TGTGCCAGCGGAACAGGGGTTTCGAGTGGGGCCAACGTCCTGACTTTC. Looking up the rest from reference TRBV28 and TRBJ2-6 gives the full variable domain: DVKVTQSSRYLVKRTGEKVFLECVQDMDHENMFWYRQDPGLGLRLIYFSYDVKMKEKGDIPEGYSVSREKKERFSLILESASTNQTSMYLCASGTGVSSGANVLTFGAGSRLTVL.

The gene calls are TRBV18 and TRBJ1-5; no reliable D call. Germline CDR1 and CDR2: KGHSH and LQKENI. V was cut by 5 bases and J by 9 bases, with 14 bases left in between. This CDR3 has 13 residues. The CDR3: CASSTNPPRPQHF. The DNA for the CDR3 is TGTGCCAGCTCAACTAATCCACCGCGGCCCCAGCATTTT.

This sequence joins TRBV24-1 and TRBJ1-1, with D tentatively TRBD1 (5 bases). V gave up 8 bases and J gave up 2 bases, with 11 bases separating them. Per the germline V gene, CDR1 is KGHDR and CDR2 is SFDVKD. The CDR3 covers 13 residues. The CDR3 region is CATTGRGNTEAFF. In DNA form, the CDR3 reads TGTGCCACCACCGGGAGGGGAAACACTGAAGCTTTCTTT.

This chain links TRBV30 with TRBJ1-6; the D is unclear. The CDR3 has 14 amino acids. The V and J ends lost 0 bases and 8 bases respectively, with 11 bases between them. Germline CDR1 and CDR2: GTSNPN and SVGIG (reference sequence). CDR3 sequence reads: CAWSVSLGDSPLHF. The CDR3 coding sequence is TGTGCCTGGAGTGTGTCCCTCGGGGATTCACCCCTCCACTTT.

The chain uses TRBV19 and TRBJ2-3, with no clear D. CDR1 is LNHDA and CDR2 is SQIVND in the germline V gene (reference sequence). The CDR3 runs to 15 residues. Trimming left V 5 bases short and J 1 base short, with 13 bases between. The CDR3 region is CASSPRVLGTDTQYF. The CDR3 coding sequence is TGTGCCAGTAGTCCCCGGGTGTTGGGCACAGATACGCAGTATTTT. Full variable domain (remainder filled in from reference TRBV19 and TRBJ2-3): DGGITQSPKYLFRKEGQNVTLSCEQNLNHDAMYWYRQDPGQGLRLIYYSQIVNDFQKGDIAEGYSVSREKKESFPLTVTSAQKNPTAFYLCASSPRVLGTDTQYFGPGTRLTVL.

CDR3 in amino acids: CASSYEAGGPPDTQYF. The CDR3 DNA sequence: TGTGCCAGCAGTTACGAGGCGGGGGGGCCCCCAGATACGCAGTATTTT. This chain uses TRBV6-5 with TRBJ2-3; 9 positions match TRBD2. V shed 2 bases, J shed 4 bases, and the junction held 7 bases outside the gene matches. The CDR3 sequence is 16 residues long. Germline V lookup: CDR1 MNHEY, CDR2 SVGAGI.

The chain carries TRBV2 and TRBJ1-2, with D unclear. Deletions cut 2 bases from V and 4 bases from J, with 11 bases between. Germline CDR1 SNHLY, CDR2 FYNNEI. The CDR3 covers 14 residues. This CDR3 is CASSEREPRYGYTF. DNA for the CDR3: TGTGCCAGCAGTGAACGGGAGCCCCGCTATGGCTACACCTTC.

This chain links TRBV6-6 with TRBJ1-2; 8 nucleotides match TRBD1. J lost 4 bases, V lost 2 bases, and 3 bases had no gene match. The CDR3 contains 14 residues. Germline V gene lookup returns CDR1 MNHNY and CDR2 SVGAGI (reference sequence). The CDR3, as DNA: TGTGCCAGCAGTTACCTGACAGGGGCCTATGGCTACACCTTC. It is translated as CASSYLTGAYGYTF.

This rearrangement joins TRBV15 to TRBJ1-1; unclear D gene. The V gene's germline CDR1 is LNHNV and CDR2 YYDKDF (reference sequence). The V and J ends lost 0 bases and 1 base respectively, with 9 bases between them. CDR3 length: 15 amino acids. CDR3 loop: CATSRERTGNTEAFF. The CDR3 DNA reads TGTGCCACCAGCAGAGAGAGAACGGGGAACACTGAAGCTTTCTTT. The full variable domain, completed using reference TRBV15 and TRBJ1-1, is DAMVIQNPRYQVTQFGKPVTLSCSQTLNHNVMYWYQQKSSQAPKLLFHYYDKDFNNEADTPDNFQSRRPNTSFCFLDIRSPGLGDTAMYLCATSRERTGNTEAFFGQGTRLTVV.

The rearrangement links TRBV5-1 to TRBJ1-1; 9 bases line up with TRBD1. Trimming took 4 bases from V and 4 from J; bases not matched to a gene: 17. This CDR3 is built from 18 residues. Germline CDR1 and CDR2: SGHRS and YFSETQ. The DNA of the CDR3 is TGCGCCAGCAGCGAACTACAGGGGGCGCTCGGGATGTCCACTGAAGCTTTCTTT. It codes for CASSELQGALGMSTEAFF.

The chain combines TRBV18 with TRBJ2-7; tentative D call: TRBD1 (5 bases). CDR3 length equals 15 residues. The germline V gene encodes CDR1 KGHSH and CDR2 LQKENI. With 3 bases removed from V and 4 bases from J, the gap between germline ends came to 16 bases. CDR3 region: CASSPSGLALYEQYF. The CDR3 bases are TGTGCCAGCTCACCTTCAGGGCTGGCGTTATACGAGCAGTACTTC. Complete variable domain (other parts from reference TRBV18 and TRBJ2-7): NAGVMQNPRHLVRRRGQEARLRCSPMKGHSHVYWYRQLPEEGLKFMVYLQKENIIDESGMPKERFSAEFPKEGPSILRIQQVVRGDSAAYFCASSPSGLALYEQYFGPGTRLTVT.

The chain employs TRBV5-6 and TRBJ2-7, with TRBD2 matching 8 bases. V lost 3 bases to trimming and J lost 3 bases; unmatched junction nucleotides: 8. Germline V gene data show CDR1 as SGHDT and CDR2 as YYEEEE. This CDR3 is built from 15 residues. In DNA form, the CDR3 reads TGTGCCAGCAGCTCCCCTCTAGCGGGCAACTACGAGCAGTACTTC. It specifies CASSSPLAGNYEQYF. The full variable domain, rest sourced from reference TRBV5-6 and TRBJ2-7, is DAGVTQSPTHLIKTRGQQVTLRCSPKSGHDTVSWYQQALGQGPQFIFQYYEEEERQRGNFPDRFSGHQFPNYSSELNVNALLLGDSALYLCASSSPLAGNYEQYFGPGTRLTVT.

The J gene is TRBJ2-7, the V gene TRBV11-2; a possible D gene is TRBD1 (6 bases). Trimming removed 3 bases at V and 1 base at J, with 19 bases between. The CDR3 sequence is 17 residues long. The germline CDR1 and CDR2 sequences are SGHAT and FQNNGV. The CDR3: CASSLGSGATYSYEQYF. Written as DNA, the CDR3 is TGTGCCAGCAGCTTGGGGTCAGGGGCTACCTATTCCTACGAGCAGTACTTC.